This T cell receptor (beta chain) came from a study of cytomegalovirus exposure and HLA in healthy donors. Whole-study findings and limits: Among TCR beta chains, those listed as cytomegalovirus-associated numbered about 160. Reportedly, cytomegalovirus status was diagnosed with high sensitivity and specificity. A subsequent analysis found that TCR clusters from the first cohort also tended to co-occur in the roughly 120 validation repertoires, with under 95% of cluster scores above 0.

Trimming stripped 2 bases from V and 5 bases from J, with 9 bases between. Germline CDR1 is MNHNY and CDR2 is SVGAGI (reference sequence). This CDR3 spans 13 amino acids. Repertoires were generated with immunoSEQ multiplex PCR, while TCRdb's copy carries only in-frame clones and drops some. The sample has 200,000 to 300,000 clones, roughly 87% seen once. Concerning this clone: The antigen is unknown.

The V gene is TRBV6-6, the J gene TRBJ1-1; D ambiguous. This clonotype was obtained from a man between 18 and 29 years old in good health and CMV-seropositive. Material for sequencing was PBMCs. The CDR3 here is CASSYPDGTEAFF. The CDR3, as DNA: TGTGCCAGCAGTTACCCGGACGGAACTGAAGCTTTCTTT.